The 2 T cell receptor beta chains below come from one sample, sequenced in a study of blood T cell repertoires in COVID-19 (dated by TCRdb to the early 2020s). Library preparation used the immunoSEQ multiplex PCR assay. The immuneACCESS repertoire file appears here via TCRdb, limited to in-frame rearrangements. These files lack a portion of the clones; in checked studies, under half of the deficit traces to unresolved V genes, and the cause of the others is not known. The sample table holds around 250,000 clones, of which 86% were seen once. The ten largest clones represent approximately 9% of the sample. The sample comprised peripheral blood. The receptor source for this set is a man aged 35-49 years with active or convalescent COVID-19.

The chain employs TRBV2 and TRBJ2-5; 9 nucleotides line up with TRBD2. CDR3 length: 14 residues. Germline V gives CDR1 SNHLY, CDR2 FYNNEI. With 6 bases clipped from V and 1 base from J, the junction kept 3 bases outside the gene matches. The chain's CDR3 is CASRKGLAQETQYF. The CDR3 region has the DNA TGTGCCAGCAGGAAGGGACTAGCCCAAGAGACCCAGTACTTC.

This chain's CDR3 is CASSYQGGEQFF. Written as DNA, the CDR3 is TGTGCCAGCAGTTACCAGGGTGGCGAGCAGTTCTTC. J is TRBJ2-1 and V is TRBV6-5; perhaps TRBD1 as D (5 bases). Germline V gene data show CDR1 as MNHEY and CDR2 as SVGAGI. The CDR3 runs to 12 residues. Trimming left V 2 bases short and J 10 bases short, with 9 bases between.